The 23 T cell receptor beta chains in this list originate from one sample, sequenced in a study of breast tumors, draining lymph nodes, adjacent tissues. Axillary draining lymph nodes of breast cancer patients supplied the node samples. TCRdb re-analysed the multiplex PCR reads in MiXCR, keeping a single row per CDR3 protein. The table lists more than 85,000 distinct CDR3 sequences, around 20% of them singletons. Input material: axillary lymph node tissue. The receptor source for this set is a female donor with breast cancer. Some clones in this sample may be carry-over from other donors' samples.

As to this clonotype: A read error is possible here, since a much larger clone lies one base away. J is TRBJ2-7 and V is TRBV27; TRBD2 matches 9 bases. Germline CDR1 MNHEY, CDR2 SMNVEV (reference sequence). The ends lost 5 bases at V and 11 bases at J; junction bases unmatched: 10. The CDR3 sequence is 13 residues long. The CDR3: CASSPPGLAREYF. In DNA, the CDR3 is TGTGCCAGCAGTCCTCCCGGACTAGCGAGGGAGTACTTC.

This clonotype came up many times. This rearrangement joins TRBV7-9 to TRBJ1-2; 8 bases are shared with TRBD1. This CDR3 contains 15 residues. Unmatched junction bases numbered 9, after V lost 5 bases and J lost 4 bases. Per the germline V gene, CDR1 is SEHNR and CDR2 is FQNEAQ (reference sequence). The CDR3 bases are TGTGCCAGCAGCGCCGACAGGGGAATCCTCTATGGCTACACCTTC. Its protein is CASSADRGILYGYTF.

There are many counts of this clonotype. The chain recombines TRBV6-2 or TRBV6-3 with TRBJ2-7; 7 bases fit TRBD1. Trimming took 6 bases from V and 4 from J; bases not matched to a gene: 9. Germline V gives CDR1 MNHEY, CDR2 SVGEGT. The CDR3 is 14 amino acids. Written as DNA, the CDR3 is TGTGCCAGCAGAAGACCGGGACAGAAATACGAGCAGTACTTC. It encodes CASRRPGQKYEQYF.

Many counts were recorded for this clonotype. The chain is built from TRBV29-1 and TRBJ1-4; 8 nucleotides align to TRBD1. The length of the CDR3 is 13 residues. Unmatched junction bases numbered 3, after V lost 4 bases and J lost 5 bases. Per germline, CDR1 SQVTM and CDR2 ANQGSEA. CDR3 region: CSVGRDRNEKLFF. The CDR3, as DNA: TGCAGCGTTGGCCGGGACAGGAATGAAAAACTGTTTTTT.

This clonotype was recorded at least ten times. The genes are TRBV7-2 and TRBJ2-7, with TRBD2 matching 8 bases. The V segment lost 4 bases and the J segment 0 bases; nucleotides outside the gene matches: 14. Germline lookup yields CDR1 SGHTA and CDR2 FQGNSA. The CDR3 is 18 amino acids. DNA for the CDR3: TGTGCCAGCAGCTCACACCTCATCGGGGCGGGAGGCTCCTACGAGCAGTACTTC. The encoded protein is CASSSHLIGAGGSYEQYF. Looking up the rest from reference TRBV7-2 and TRBJ2-7 gives the full variable domain: GAGVSQSPSNKVTEKGKDVELRCDPISGHTALYWYRQSLGQGLEFLIYFQGNSAPDKSGLPSDRFSAERTGGSVSTLTIQRTQQEDSAVYLCASSSHLIGAGGSYEQYFGPGTRLTVT.

With respect to this clonotype: The conserved phenylalanine or tryptophan is not found at the CDR3 terminus, so this likely reflects a read error. The CDR3 region is CASSTPRTSGQETQYL. The DNA for the CDR3 is TGTGCCAGCAGCACCCCCCGGACTAGCGGCCAAGAGACCCAGTACCTC. The chain employs TRBV6-2 or TRBV6-3 and TRBJ2-5; 10 positions match TRBD2. This CDR3 comprises 16 residues. The trim removed 6 bases at V and 1 base at J, leaving 8 bases unmatched. Germline V gene data show CDR1 as MNHEY and CDR2 as SVGEGT.

This chain links TRBV7-6 with TRBJ2-1, with D unresolved. Trimming shortened V by 5 bases and J by 0 bases, and 5 bases separated the two germline ends. CDR1 is SGHVS, CDR2 FNYEAQ, per germline. The CDR3 is made up of 13 amino acids. The CDR3 region has the DNA TGTGCCAGCAGCCTCCGCTCCTACAATGAGCAGTTCTTC. Residues: CASSLRSYNEQFF.

In its sample, this clonotype was seen many times. J is TRBJ1-6 and V is TRBV2; D perhaps matches TRBD1 (6 bases). Germline V gene lookup returns CDR1 SNHLY and CDR2 FYNNEI. Trimming cost V 2 bases and J 7 bases, with 9 bases left between them. This CDR3 spans 14 amino acids. Here the CDR3 reads CASSERRGNSPLHF. The CDR3 DNA follows: TGTGCCAGCAGTGAACGCAGGGGCAATTCACCCCTCCACTTT.

V gene TRBV28 combines with J gene TRBJ1-5, with 9 bases fitting TRBD1. The CDR3 totals 12 residues. From germline, CDR1 is MDHEN and CDR2 SYDVKM. V was clipped by 8 bases and J by 9 bases; unmatched bases: 5. CDR3 in DNA: TGTGCCAGCGCCCCACAGGGGGCGCCCCAGCATTTT. Its translation is CASAPQGAPQHF.

This clonotype was seen many times. The chain uses TRBV19 and TRBJ2-2; no firm D call. The germline CDR1 and CDR2 sequences are LNHDA and SQIVND (reference sequence). This CDR3 is built from 16 residues. V gave up 0 bases and J gave up 3 bases, with 11 bases separating them. This CDR3 reads CASSIEGLQHTGELFF. The CDR3 DNA follows: TGTGCCAGTAGTATAGAAGGGCTCCAGCACACCGGGGAGCTGTTTTTT.

The genes are TRBV19 and TRBJ2-2, with a tentative D call TRBD1 (5 bases). The CDR3 extends over 14 amino acids. In germline, CDR1 is LNHDA, CDR2 SQIVND (reference sequence). V was cut by 3 bases and J by 7 bases, with 12 bases left in between. The CDR3 DNA sequence: TGTGCCAGTAGTATTGCAGGGTCGGGCGGGGAGCTGTTTTTT. It specifies CASSIAGSGGELFF. Full variable domain (outside the CDR3, taken from reference TRBV19 and TRBJ2-2): DGGITQSPKYLFRKEGQNVTLSCEQNLNHDAMYWYRQDPGQGLRLIYYSQIVNDFQKGDIAEGYSVSREKKESFPLTVTSAQKNPTAFYLCASSIAGSGGELFFGEGSRLTVL.

This clonotype was recorded many times. This chain uses TRBV7-6 with TRBJ1-5; D call uncertain. CDR3 size: 13 residues. Looked up from germline, CDR1 is SGHVS and CDR2 is FNYEAQ. Trimming pared 1 base from V and 7 bases from J, leaving 8 bases between. The CDR3 loop reads CASSLGPGQPQHF. The CDR3 bases are TGTGCCAGCAGCTTAGGCCCTGGACAGCCCCAGCATTTT.

A remark on this clonotype: One junction end does not reproduce the germline sequence, and a read error may be involved. The rearrangement uses TRBV5-1 and TRBJ1-4; D not resolved. In germline, CDR1 is SGHRS, CDR2 YFSETQ. The CDR3 runs to 16 residues. CDR3 loop: CASSFDTPANGEKLLF. CDR3 DNA: TGCGCCAGCAGCTTTGACACACCCGCAAACGGTGAGAAACTGCTTTTT.

This clonotype was picked up many times. J is TRBJ2-7 and V is TRBV11-1; 12 bases align to TRBD2. The CDR3 extends over 15 amino acids. CDR1 and CDR2 from the germline V gene are SGHAT and FQDESV (reference sequence). Germline trimming cut 5 bases from V and 1 base from J; bases unmatched to any gene: 3. The CDR3 is CASSRGTSGSYEQYF. The CDR3 bases are TGTGCCAGCAGCCGAGGGACTAGCGGGTCCTACGAGCAGTACTTC.

This rearrangement joins TRBV15 to TRBJ1-1; the match to TRBD1 covers 7 bases. CDR3 length: 16 amino acids. With V trimmed by 3 bases and J by 7 bases, 14 bases remained unmatched. Germline CDR1 reads LNHNV; CDR2 reads YYDKDF (reference sequence). In DNA form, the CDR3 reads TGTGCCACCAGCAGGGGCCGAGGGGCGCAGGGGGTTGAAGCTTTCTTT. Amino acids: CATSRGRGAQGVEAFF.

This clonotype was picked up many times. This chain joins TRBV6-6 and TRBJ2-1, with D perhaps TRBD1 (6 bases). The germline V and J ends were trimmed by 1 base and 0 bases, with 13 bases remaining between them. Germline CDR1 and CDR2: MNHNY and SVGAGI (reference sequence). CDR3 length equals 17 residues. The CDR3 sequence: CASSYWQGISSYNEQFF. In nucleotides, the CDR3 is TGTGCCAGCAGTTACTGGCAGGGGATTAGCTCCTACAATGAGCAGTTCTTC.

In its sample, this clonotype was seen many times. The chain couples TRBV12-3 or TRBV12-4 to TRBJ2-3, with TRBD2 matching 8 bases. J was trimmed by 0 bases and V by 6 bases; bases with no gene match: 8. The CDR3 totals 16 residues. This chain's CDR3 is CASSPLSGASTDTQYF. The CDR3 DNA reads as TGTGCCAGCAGCCCTCTTAGCGGGGCTAGCACAGATACGCAGTATTTT.

Details on this clonotype: One end of the junction fails to match germline, which may point to a read error. The chain couples TRBV27 to TRBJ2-3, with a possible D match to TRBD2 (6 bases). This CDR3 is 15 amino acids long. Germline V gives CDR1 MNHEY, CDR2 SMNVEV (reference sequence). In DNA, the CDR3 is TGTGCCGGCAGTTTTTTAGCGGAGACCACAGATACGCAGTATTTT. This gives the protein CAGSFLAETTDTQYF.

In its sample, this clonotype was seen many times. The chain carries TRBV7-6 and TRBJ2-5; D is undetermined. Trimming shortened V by 5 bases and J by 4 bases, and 5 bases separated the two germline ends. The CDR3 covers 11 residues. Germline CDR1 reads SGHVS; CDR2 reads FNYEAQ. CDR3 DNA sequence: TGTGCCAGCAGCCAATCAGAGACCCAGTACTTC. It yields the protein CASSQSETQYF.

Details on this clonotype: Given a much more abundant clone one base away, this may be a read error. Here the CDR3 omits its conserved ending phenylalanine or tryptophan, so a read error is the likely source. The chain joins TRBV6-1 to TRBJ2-5, with a weak D call TRBD1 (7 bases). Germline loops: CDR1 MNHNS, CDR2 SASEGT. The CDR3 length is 15 residues. The V and J ends lost 7 bases and 5 bases respectively, with 20 bases between them. CDR3 nucleotides: TGTGCCAGCATAGGAGTCAGGGGGGCGGCGGAGACCCAGTACCTC. Its translation is CASIGVRGAAETQYL.

This clonotype was detected many times. The junction shows a germline mismatch at one end, possibly a read error. The chain recombines TRBV2 with TRBJ1-4; maybe TRBD1 (5 bases). The CDR3 covers 14 residues. In germline, CDR1 is SNHLY, CDR2 FYNNEI. In DNA, the CDR3 is TGTACCAGCAGTGAAGCAGGGAAAGGTGAAAAACTGTTTTTT. As protein: CTSSEAGKGEKLFF.

This clonotype has at least ten counts. The chain combines TRBV6-6 with TRBJ1-2; TRBD1 aligns across 9 bases. From germline, CDR1 is MNHNY and CDR2 SVGAGI (reference sequence). The CDR3 spans 15 residues. J lost 8 bases, V lost 4 bases, and 11 bases had no gene match. The CDR3 DNA reads as TGTGCCAGCAGTTTCAGACAGGGGGACGGGTTCGGCTACACCTTC. It codes for CASSFRQGDGFGYTF.

The sample holds many counts of this clonotype. The chain recombines TRBV6-5 with TRBJ1-2, with D possibly being TRBD1 (5 bases). The CDR3 is 15 residues long. The V gene's germline CDR1 is MNHEY and CDR2 SVGAGI. Trimming took off 0 bases at V and 4 bases at J, with 12 bases between the two ends. The chain's CDR3 is CASSYSRGMVYGYTF. For the CDR3, the DNA is TGTGCCAGCAGTTACTCCCGGGGGATGGTCTATGGCTACACCTTC.